This TCR beta chain came from a study of blood T cell repertoires in COVID-19. Overall study context: From T cells, B-cell-depleted T cells, or PBMCs came the material, which was cDNA or gDNA.

Recruits, aged about 18 to 95 years, lived in some 25 US areas. Participant-reported clinical history was the basis for cohort assignment. Per the study methods: Reference gene primer amplification in the assay estimated nucleated cell counts. The method was immunoSEQ multiplex PCR; TCRdb's version includes in-frame clones alone and lacks a portion of them. V, J and clone size are those of that table, while D and trimming were read from the DNA. The data show hundreds of thousands of clones, with 65% to 85% seen just once and 3.5% to 4.5% held by the top ten. The clonotype was recovered from a man aged 25-40 years with acute COVID-19. The material sequenced was PBMCs or T cells enriched from blood (not recorded which).

For the CDR3, the DNA is TGTGCTAGTGGTTTGGCACAGGGGACAGGCTATGGCTACACCTTC. Its protein product is CASGLAQGTGYGYTF. V gene TRBV12-5 combines with J gene TRBJ1-2; TRBD1 matches at 8 bases. Looked up from germline, CDR1 is LGHNT and CDR2 is FRNRAP. This CDR3 has 15 amino acids. J lost 4 bases, V lost 1 base, and 5 bases had no gene match.